A single TCR beta chain is shown here with its context. No antigen is known for it. This record belongs to a study of CD4 T cells in relation to SARS-CoV-2 and coronaviruses. The V gene lost 7 bases and the J gene lost 5 bases, with 18 bases spanning the gap. CDR1 MNHNY and CDR2 SVGAGI come from the germline V gene (reference sequence). This CDR3 region has 15 residues. Repertoires were generated with immunoSEQ multiplex PCR, while TCRdb's copy carries only in-frame clones and drops some. This table has about 21,000 clones, about 80% appearing once. CD4+ T cells from unexposed donors were obtained before the COVID-19 pandemic (2011-2018). Isolation of CD4+ T cells took place after around eleven days in culture.

The V call is TRBV6-6, the J call TRBJ1-5; TRBD1 is a possible D gene (5 bases). The receptor was derived from a human donor in good health. Sequenced material: CD4+ T cells from PBMCs, cultured in vitro. CDR3 nucleotide sequence: TGTGCCAGCAATACCCGGGACTCATCTTATCAGCCCCAGCATTTT. Translated: CASNTRDSSYQPQHF.